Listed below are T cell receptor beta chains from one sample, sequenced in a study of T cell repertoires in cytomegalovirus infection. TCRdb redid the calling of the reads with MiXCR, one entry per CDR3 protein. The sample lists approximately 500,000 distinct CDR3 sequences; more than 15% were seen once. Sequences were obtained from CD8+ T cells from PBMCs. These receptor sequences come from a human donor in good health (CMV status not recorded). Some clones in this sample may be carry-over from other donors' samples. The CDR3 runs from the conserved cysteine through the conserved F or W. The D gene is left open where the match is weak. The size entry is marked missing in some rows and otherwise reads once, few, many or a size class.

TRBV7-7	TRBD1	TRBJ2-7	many	CASSLNPGQGYEQYF	TGTGCTAGCAGCCTAAATCCGGGACAGGGCTACGAGCAGTACTTC
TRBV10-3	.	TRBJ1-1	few	CASRLGAVNTEAFF	TGTGCCTCAAGATTGGGGGCCGTTAACACTGAAGCTTTCTTT
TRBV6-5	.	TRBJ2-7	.	CTSSYTEGTYEQYF	TGTACCAGCAGTTATACAGAAGGTACCTACGAGCAGTACTTC
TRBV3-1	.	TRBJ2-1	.	CASSLQVGHPGEQFF	TGTGCCAGCAGCTTACAGGTTGGACATCCCGGTGAGCAGTTCTTC
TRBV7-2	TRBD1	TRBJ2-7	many	CASSARDRDYEQYF	TGTGCCAGCAGCGCCCGGGACAGAGACTACGAGCAGTACTTC
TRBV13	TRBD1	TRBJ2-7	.	CASSQDRGRAYEQYF	TGTGCCAGCAGCCAGGACAGGGGCAGGGCCTACGAGCAGTACTTC
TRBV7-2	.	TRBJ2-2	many	CAGRVNTGELFF	TGTGCCGGCCGCGTGAACACCGGGGAGCTGTTTTTT
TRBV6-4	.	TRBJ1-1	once	CASSGRTGTEAFF	TGTGCCAGCAGCGGTAGAACGGGCACTGAAGCTTTCTTT
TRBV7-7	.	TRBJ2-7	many	CASSLEVGPSYEQYF	TGTGCTAGCAGCTTAGAAGTGGGGCCCTCCTACGAGCAGTACTTC
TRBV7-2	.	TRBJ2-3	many	CASSLYRGGTSTDTQYF	TGTGCCAGCAGCTTATATCGTGGGGGAACCAGCACAGATACGCAGTATTTT
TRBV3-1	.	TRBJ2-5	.	CASSLLRGSPMEETQYF	TGTGCCAGCAGCCTTCTCCGCGGCAGCCCGATGGAGGAGACCCAGTACTTC
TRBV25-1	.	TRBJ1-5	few	CASSEWSDNQPQHF	TGTGCCAGCAGTGAATGGTCCGACAATCAGCCCCAGCATTTT
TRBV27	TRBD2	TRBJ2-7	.	CASSSWTSGRIEQYF	TGTGCCAGCAGTTCCTGGACTAGCGGGAGAATCGAGCAGTACTTC
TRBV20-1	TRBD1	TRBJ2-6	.	CSARDQTGLGANVLTF	TGCAGTGCTAGAGATCAGACAGGGTTAGGGGCCAACGTCCTGACTTTC
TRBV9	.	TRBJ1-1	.	CASSLYNTGMNTEAFF	TGTGCCAGCAGTCTATATAATACCGGGATGAACACTGAAGCTTTCTTT
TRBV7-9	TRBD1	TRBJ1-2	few	CASSPGDRPNYGYTF	TGTGCCAGCAGCCCCGGGGACAGGCCTAACTATGGCTACACCTTC
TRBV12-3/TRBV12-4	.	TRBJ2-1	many	CALSGEGHNEQFF	TGTGCCCTTTCAGGGGAGGGGCACAATGAGCAGTTCTTC
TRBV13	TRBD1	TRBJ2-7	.	CASSLQDRGYEQYF	TGTGCCAGCAGCTTGCAGGACAGGGGGTACGAGCAGTACTTC
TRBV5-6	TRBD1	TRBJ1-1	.	CASSFSNLWDRVDPNTEAFF	TGTGCCAGCAGCTTTTCGAACCTATGGGACAGGGTCGACCCGAACACTGAAGCTTTCTTT
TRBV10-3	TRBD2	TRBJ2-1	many	CAISEGGLVAQSSYNEQFF	TGTGCCATCAGTGAGGGGGGACTAGTCGCCCAGAGCTCCTACAATGAGCAGTTCTTC
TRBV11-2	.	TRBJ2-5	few	CASSLDGQGGGETQYF	TGTGCCAGCAGCTTAGATGGCCAGGGGGGTGGCGAGACCCAGTACTTC
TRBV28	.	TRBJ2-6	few	CASRGSGANVLTF	TGTGCCTCCCGCGGCTCTGGGGCCAACGTCCTGACTTTC
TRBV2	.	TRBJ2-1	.	CASSEASGGKSATSYNEQFF	TGTGCCAGCAGTGAAGCAAGTGGCGGGAAAAGCGCAACCTCCTACAATGAGCAGTTCTTC
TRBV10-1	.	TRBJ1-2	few	CASSENDGYGYTF	TGCGCCAGCAGTGAAAACGACGGGTATGGCTACACCTTC
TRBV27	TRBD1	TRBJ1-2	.	CASSADRARDGYTF	TGTGCCAGCAGTGCGGACAGGGCAAGGGATGGCTACACCTTC
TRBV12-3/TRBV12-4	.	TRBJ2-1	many	CASSIRTNLNEQFF	TGTGCCAGCAGTATCCGGACTAATCTCAATGAGCAGTTCTTC
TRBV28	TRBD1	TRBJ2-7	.	CASAFRDRRYEQYF	TGTGCCAGCGCTTTCCGGGACAGAAGATACGAGCAGTACTTC
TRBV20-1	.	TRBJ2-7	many	CSARDPGAIEQYF	TGCAGTGCTAGAGATCCGGGAGCGATTGAGCAGTACTTC
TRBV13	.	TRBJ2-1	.	CASSRDGSSYNEQFF	TGTGCCAGCAGTCGGGACGGAAGCTCCTACAATGAGCAGTTCTTC
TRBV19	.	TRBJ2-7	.	CASTSDPGAYEQYF	TGTGCCAGTACCTCTGACCCGGGGGCTTACGAGCAGTACTTC
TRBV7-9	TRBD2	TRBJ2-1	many	CASSFVGTTYNEQFF	TGTGCCAGCAGCTTCGTGGGGACTACCTACAATGAGCAGTTCTTC
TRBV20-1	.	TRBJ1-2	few	CSAADGYGYTF	TGCAGTGCTGCGGACGGCTATGGCTACACCTTC
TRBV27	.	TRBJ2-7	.	CASSRAGAYYEQYF	TGTGCCAGCAGTAGGGCAGGAGCGTACTACGAGCAGTACTTC
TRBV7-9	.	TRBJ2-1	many	CASSFYRGLGDEQFF	TGTGCCAGCAGCTTTTATAGAGGGCTGGGCGATGAGCAGTTCTTC
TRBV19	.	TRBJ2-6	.	CASSIVGPLGGNVLTF	TGTGCCAGTAGTATAGTAGGGCCCCTGGGGGGCAACGTCCTGACTTTC
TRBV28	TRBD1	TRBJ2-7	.	CASSEDRVLDEQYF	TGTGCCAGCAGTGAGGACAGGGTATTGGACGAGCAGTACTTC
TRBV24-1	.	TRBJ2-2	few	CATSGTPNTGELFF	TGTGCCACCAGTGGGACTCCGAACACCGGGGAGCTGTTTTTT
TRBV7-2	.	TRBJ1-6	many	CASSLEGGEGPELNNSPLHF	TGTGCCAGCAGCTTAGAAGGGGGAGAGGGGCCAGAGCTGAATAATTCACCCCTCCACTTT
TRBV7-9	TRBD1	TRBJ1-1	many	CASSAWDRVNTEAFF	TGTGCCAGCAGCGCCTGGGACAGGGTGAACACTGAAGCTTTCTTT
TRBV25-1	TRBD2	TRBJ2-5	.	CASSGSGTQETQYF	TGTGCCAGCAGTGGTAGCGGGACCCAAGAGACCCAGTACTTC
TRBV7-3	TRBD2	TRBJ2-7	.	CASSLQGGGSVNEQYF	TGTGCCAGCAGCTTACAAGGCGGGGGGAGCGTCAACGAGCAGTACTTC
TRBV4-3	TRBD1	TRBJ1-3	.	CASSPSDRGPPYSGNTIYF	TGCGCCAGCAGTCCTTCCGACAGGGGCCCACCCTACTCTGGAAACACCATATATTTT
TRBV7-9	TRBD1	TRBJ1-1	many	CASTSEVTGGDTEAFF	TGTGCCAGCACCTCTGAGGTGACAGGGGGCGACACTGAAGCTTTCTTT
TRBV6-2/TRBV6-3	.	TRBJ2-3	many	CASGLWGTDTQYF	TGTGCCAGCGGGCTTTGGGGGACAGATACGCAGTATTTT
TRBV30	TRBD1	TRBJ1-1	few	CAWAGTVIEAFF	TGTGCCTGGGCCGGGACAGTCATTGAAGCTTTCTTT
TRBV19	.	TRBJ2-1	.	CASSIRDYLRYNEQFF	TGTGCCAGTAGTATCAGAGACTACCTCCGCTACAATGAGCAGTTCTTC
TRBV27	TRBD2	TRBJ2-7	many	CASASGRAYEQYF	TGTGCCAGCGCAAGCGGGAGGGCCTACGAGCAGTACTTC
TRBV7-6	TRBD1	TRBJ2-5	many	CASSYRPDRARAQYF	TGTGCCAGCAGCTACCGGCCCGACAGGGCTAGGGCCCAGTACTTC
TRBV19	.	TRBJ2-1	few	CASSINNRRKVGNEQFF	TGTGCCAGTAGTATAAACAATCGCCGTAAGGTTGGGAATGAGCAGTTCTTC
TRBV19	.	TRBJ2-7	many	CASSGSYEQYF	TGTGCCAGCAGCGGATCTTACGAGCAGTACTTC
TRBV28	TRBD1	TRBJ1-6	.	CASSLWVQGAYSPLHF	TGTGCCAGCAGTTTATGGGTTCAGGGGGCTTATTCACCCCTCCACTTT
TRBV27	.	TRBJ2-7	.	CASSLSSTRVTYEQYF	TGTGCCAGCAGTTTGTCATCAACCCGAGTAACCTACGAGCAGTACTTC
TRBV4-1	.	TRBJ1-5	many	CASSPTKVGGNQPQHF	TGCGCCAGCAGCCCCACTAAGGTGGGGGGGAATCAGCCCCAGCATTTT
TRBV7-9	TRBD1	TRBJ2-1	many	CASSPPGTGSYNEQFF	TGTGCCAGCAGCCCCCCCGGGACAGGCTCCTACAATGAGCAGTTCTTC
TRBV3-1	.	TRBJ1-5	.	CASSQGHPLRYSNQPQHF	TGTGCCAGCAGCCAGGGCCATCCGCTTCGTTATAGCAATCAGCCCCAGCATTTT
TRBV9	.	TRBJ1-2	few	CASSQGSGDGYTF	TGTGCCAGCAGCCAAGGGTCTGGGGATGGCTACACCTTC